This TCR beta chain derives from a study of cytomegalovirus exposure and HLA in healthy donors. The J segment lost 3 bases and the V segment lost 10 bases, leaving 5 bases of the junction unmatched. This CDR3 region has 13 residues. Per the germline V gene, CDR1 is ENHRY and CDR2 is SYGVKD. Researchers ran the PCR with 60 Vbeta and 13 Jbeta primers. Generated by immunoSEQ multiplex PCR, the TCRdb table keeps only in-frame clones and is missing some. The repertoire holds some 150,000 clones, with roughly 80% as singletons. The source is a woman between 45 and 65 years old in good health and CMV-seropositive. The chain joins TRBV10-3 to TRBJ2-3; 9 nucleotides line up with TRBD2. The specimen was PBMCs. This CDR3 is CATAGGLTDTQYF. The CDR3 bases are TGTGCCACCGCGGGGGGGCTTACAGATACGCAGTATTTT.